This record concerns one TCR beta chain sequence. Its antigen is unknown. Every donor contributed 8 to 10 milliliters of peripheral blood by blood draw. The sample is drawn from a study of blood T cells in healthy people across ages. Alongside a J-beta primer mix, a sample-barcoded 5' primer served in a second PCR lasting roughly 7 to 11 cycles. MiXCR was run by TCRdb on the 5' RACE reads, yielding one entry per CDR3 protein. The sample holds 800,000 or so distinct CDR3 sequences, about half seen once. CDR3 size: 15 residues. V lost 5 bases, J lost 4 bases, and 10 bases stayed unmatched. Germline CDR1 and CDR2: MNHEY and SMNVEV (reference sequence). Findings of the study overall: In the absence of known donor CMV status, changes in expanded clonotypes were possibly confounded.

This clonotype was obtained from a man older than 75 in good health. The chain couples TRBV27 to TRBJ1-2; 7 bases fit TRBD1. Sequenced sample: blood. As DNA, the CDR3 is TGTGCCAGCAGTCACTCCGGACAGGCCGTCTATGGCTACACCTTC. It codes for CASSHSGQAVYGYTF.